This entry is about one T cell receptor (beta chain). The antigen is not known. CDR1 SGHRS and CDR2 YFSETQ come from the germline V gene. CDR3 size: 15 residues. V lost 4 bases and J lost 3; bases outside the gene matches: 6. PCR employed 60 Vbeta and 13 Jbeta primers. The table came from immunoSEQ multiplex PCR; TCRdb's copy has only in-frame clones and leaves some out. Here the sample spans roughly 130,000 clones, roughly 80% being singletons. This sample was taken from a study of cytomegalovirus exposure and HLA in healthy donors. Study results and caveats: From TCR beta sequences, most subjects' HLA-A and HLA-B alleles were reportedly predicted accurately. Among TCR beta chains, those listed as cytomegalovirus-associated numbered approximately 150. Donors were assumed by presence/absence analyses to have roughly uniform sequencing depth.

The clonotype originates from a woman aged 45-59 years in good health and CMV-seropositive. The sample was PBMCs. V gene TRBV5-1 combines with J gene TRBJ2-1; 8 bases are a match to TRBD1. The CDR3 coding sequence is TGCGCCAGCAGCCCAGGACAGGGCCACTACAATGAGCAGTTCTTC. It yields the protein CASSPGQGHYNEQFF.